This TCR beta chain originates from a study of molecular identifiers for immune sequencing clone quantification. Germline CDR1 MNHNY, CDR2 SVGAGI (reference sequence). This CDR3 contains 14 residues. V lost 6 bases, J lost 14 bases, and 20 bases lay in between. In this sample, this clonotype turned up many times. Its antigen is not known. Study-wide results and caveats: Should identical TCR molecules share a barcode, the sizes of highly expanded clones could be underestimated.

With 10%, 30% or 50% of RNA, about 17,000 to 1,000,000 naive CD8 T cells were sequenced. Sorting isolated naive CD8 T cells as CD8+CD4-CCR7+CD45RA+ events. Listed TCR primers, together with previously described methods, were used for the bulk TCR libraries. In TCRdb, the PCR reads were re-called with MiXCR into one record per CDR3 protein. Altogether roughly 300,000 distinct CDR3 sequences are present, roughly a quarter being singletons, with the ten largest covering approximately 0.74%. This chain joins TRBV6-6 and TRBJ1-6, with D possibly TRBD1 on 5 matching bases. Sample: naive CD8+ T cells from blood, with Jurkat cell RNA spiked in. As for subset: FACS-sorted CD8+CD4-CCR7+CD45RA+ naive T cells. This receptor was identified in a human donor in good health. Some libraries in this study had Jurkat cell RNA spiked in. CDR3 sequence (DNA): TGTGCCAGCAGCCCCCTCGGGGGATCCCTCACCCTCCACTTT. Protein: CASSPLGGSLTLHF.